The 5 T cell receptor beta chains presented below share a single source sample, sequenced in a study of beta chain features in type 1 diabetes (dated by TCRdb to about 2018). Libraries were made using the immunoSEQ multiplex PCR assay. The High Capacity cDNA Reverse Transcription Kit was used to reverse transcribe all of the isolated RNA, meaning that expressed TCRB transcripts were what got sequenced. Sourced from immuneACCESS, this table was stored by TCRdb with only in-frame sequences that have V and J called. A share of the clones is absent; for the studies checked, an unresolved V gene accounts for under half, and the remainder has no known explanation. Counted in this sample were roughly 370,000 clones; approximately 15% of them appeared once. The ten largest clones take up under 0.04% of the sample. Sequenced: naive CD4+ T cells from blood. Explained via the paper, the cell subset or site label denotes: true naive CD4+ T cells. The receptor set was obtained from a man aged 30 to 45 in good health.

This clone has a handful of counts. The V call is TRBV5-1, the J call TRBJ2-1; 7 nucleotides agree with TRBD2. With V trimmed by 7 bases and J by 11 bases, 9 bases remained unmatched. The CDR3 is made up of 12 amino acids. In germline, CDR1 is SGHRS, CDR2 YFSETQ. The CDR3, as DNA: TGCGCCAGCTGGGGCGGGGGATGGAAGCAGTTCTTC. Translation: CASWGGGWKQFF.

This clone has a handful of counts. The chain joins TRBV27 to TRBJ2-1; 12 nucleotides align to TRBD1. The V and J ends lost 5 bases and 8 bases, in that order; junction bases with no gene match: 4. CDR1 is MNHEY, CDR2 SMNVEV, per germline (reference sequence). This CDR3 region has 14 residues. The CDR3 region is CASSRDRGRYEQFF. The CDR3 nucleotides are TGTGCCAGCAGTAGGGACAGGGGGCGTTATGAGCAGTTCTTC.

J is TRBJ2-5 and V is TRBV21-1. TRBV21-1 corresponds to a pseudogene. The CDR3 has 17 amino acids. The CDR3 DNA follows: TGTGCCAGCAGCAAAGGACTAGAGGGGGGCCGTCAAGAGACCCAGTACTTC. Translating it yields CASSKGLEGGRQETQYF.

There are a few counts of this clone. This CDR3 is CASSSGLPPGNEQFF. The CDR3 DNA follows: TGTGCCAGCAGCTCGGGACTGCCCCCTGGGAATGAGCAGTTCTTC. The chain has TRBV7-9 and TRBJ2-1; a possible D gene is TRBD2 (6 bases). V was pared by 4 bases and J by 7 bases, with 17 bases between. Germline CDR1 SEHNR, CDR2 FQNEAQ (reference sequence). This CDR3 spans 15 amino acids.

The chain carries TRBV10-3 and TRBJ2-1; D ambiguous. The CDR3 is made up of 11 amino acids. The germline V gene has CDR1 ENHRY and CDR2 SYGVKD. The V gene lost 4 bases and the J gene lost 11 bases, with 9 bases spanning the gap. CDR3: CAISVLRQQFF. The CDR3 bases are TGTGCCATCAGTGTTCTCAGGCAGCAGTTCTTC.